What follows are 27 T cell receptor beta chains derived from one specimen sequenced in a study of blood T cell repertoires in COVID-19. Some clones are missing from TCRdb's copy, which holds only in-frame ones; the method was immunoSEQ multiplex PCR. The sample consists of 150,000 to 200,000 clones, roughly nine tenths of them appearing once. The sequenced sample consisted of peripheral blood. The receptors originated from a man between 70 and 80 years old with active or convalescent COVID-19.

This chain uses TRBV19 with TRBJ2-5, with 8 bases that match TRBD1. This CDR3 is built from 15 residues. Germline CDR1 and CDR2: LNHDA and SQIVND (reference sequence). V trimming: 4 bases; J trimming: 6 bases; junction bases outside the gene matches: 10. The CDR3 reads CASSNPGGVGKTQYF. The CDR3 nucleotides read TGTGCCAGTAGTAACCCAGGGGGCGTCGGGAAGACCCAGTACTTC.

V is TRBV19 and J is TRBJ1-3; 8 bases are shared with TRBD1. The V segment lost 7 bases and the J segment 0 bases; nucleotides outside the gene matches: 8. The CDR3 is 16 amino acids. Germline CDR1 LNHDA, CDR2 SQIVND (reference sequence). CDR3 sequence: CASTRTGTYSGNTIYF. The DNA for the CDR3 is TGTGCCAGTACTAGGACAGGGACATACTCTGGAAACACCATATATTTT.

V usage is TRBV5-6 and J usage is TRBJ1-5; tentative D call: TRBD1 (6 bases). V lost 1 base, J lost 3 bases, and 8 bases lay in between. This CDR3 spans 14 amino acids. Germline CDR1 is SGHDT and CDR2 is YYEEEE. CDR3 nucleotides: TGTGCCAGCAGCTTGAGGGGGATCAATCAGCCCCAGCATTTT. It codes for CASSLRGINQPQHF.

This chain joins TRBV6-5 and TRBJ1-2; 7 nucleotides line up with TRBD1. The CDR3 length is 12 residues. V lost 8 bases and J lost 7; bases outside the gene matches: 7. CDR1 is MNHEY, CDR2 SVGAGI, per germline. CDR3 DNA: TGTGCCAGCGGGGACAGCATCTTTGGCTACACCTTC. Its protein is CASGDSIFGYTF.

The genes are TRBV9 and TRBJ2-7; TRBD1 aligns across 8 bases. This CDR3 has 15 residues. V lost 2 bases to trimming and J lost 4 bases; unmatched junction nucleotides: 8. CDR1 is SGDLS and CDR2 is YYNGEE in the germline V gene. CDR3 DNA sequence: TGTGCCAGCAGCGTCGAGCCAGGGGGCGCGTACGAGCAGTACTTC. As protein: CASSVEPGGAYEQYF.

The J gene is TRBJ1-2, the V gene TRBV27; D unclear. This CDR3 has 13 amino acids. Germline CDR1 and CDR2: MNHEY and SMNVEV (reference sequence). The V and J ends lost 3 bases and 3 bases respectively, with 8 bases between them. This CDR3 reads CASSFPGYYGYTF. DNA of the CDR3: TGTGCCAGCAGTTTCCCCGGGTACTATGGCTACACCTTC.

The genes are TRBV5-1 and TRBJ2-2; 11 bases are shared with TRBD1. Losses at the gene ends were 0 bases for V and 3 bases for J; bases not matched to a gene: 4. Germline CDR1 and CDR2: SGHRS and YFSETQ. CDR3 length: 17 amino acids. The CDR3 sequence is CASSLAGQGAYTGELFF. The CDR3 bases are TGCGCCAGCAGCTTGGCTGGACAGGGGGCCTACACCGGGGAGCTGTTTTTT.

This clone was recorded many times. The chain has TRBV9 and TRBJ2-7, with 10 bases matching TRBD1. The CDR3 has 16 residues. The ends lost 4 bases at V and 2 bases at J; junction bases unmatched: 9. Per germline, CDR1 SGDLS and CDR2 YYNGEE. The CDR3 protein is CASSSPSTGGTYEQYF. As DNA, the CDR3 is TGTGCCAGCAGCTCTCCTTCGACAGGGGGCACCTACGAGCAGTACTTC.

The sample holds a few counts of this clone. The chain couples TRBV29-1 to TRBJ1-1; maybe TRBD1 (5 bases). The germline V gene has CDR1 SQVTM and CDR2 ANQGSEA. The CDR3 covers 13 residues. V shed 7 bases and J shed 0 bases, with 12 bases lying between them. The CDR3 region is CSAKTVMNTEAFF. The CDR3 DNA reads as TGCAGCGCAAAGACAGTCATGAACACTGAAGCTTTCTTT. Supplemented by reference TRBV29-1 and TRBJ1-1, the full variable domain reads SAVISQKPSRDICQRGTSLTIQCQVDSQVTMMFWYRQQPGQSLTLIATANQGSEATYESGFVIDKFPISRPNLTFSTLTVSNMSPEDSSIYLCSAKTVMNTEAFFGQGTRLTVV.

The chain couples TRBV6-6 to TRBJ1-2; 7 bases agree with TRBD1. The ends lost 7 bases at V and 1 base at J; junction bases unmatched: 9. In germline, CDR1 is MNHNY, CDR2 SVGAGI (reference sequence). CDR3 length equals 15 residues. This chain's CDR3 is CASTTGSEVNYGYTF. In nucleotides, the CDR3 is TGTGCCAGCACGACAGGGAGCGAGGTTAACTATGGCTACACCTTC.

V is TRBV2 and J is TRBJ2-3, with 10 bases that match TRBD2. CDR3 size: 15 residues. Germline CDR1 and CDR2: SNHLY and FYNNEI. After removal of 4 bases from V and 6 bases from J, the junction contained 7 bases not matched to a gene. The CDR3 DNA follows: TGTGCCAGCAGTGGGGGAGCGGGAGGGGCGGATACGCAGTATTTT. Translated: CASSGGAGGADTQYF.

The CDR3 loop is CASSTLMNTEAFF. DNA of the CDR3: TGTGCCAGCAGTACTCTCATGAACACTGAAGCTTTCTTT. The chain joins TRBV2 to TRBJ1-1; D is unresolved. The V end lost 5 bases, the J end lost 0 bases, and 7 bases lay between the germline ends. Germline V gives CDR1 SNHLY, CDR2 FYNNEI. This CDR3 has 13 amino acids.

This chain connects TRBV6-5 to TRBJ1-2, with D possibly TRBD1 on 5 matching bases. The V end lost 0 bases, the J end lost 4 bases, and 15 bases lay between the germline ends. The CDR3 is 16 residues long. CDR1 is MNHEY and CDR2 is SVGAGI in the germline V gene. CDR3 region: CASSYSTARGSYGYTF. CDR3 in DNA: TGTGCCAGCAGTTACTCGACGGCTCGGGGGAGCTATGGCTACACCTTC.

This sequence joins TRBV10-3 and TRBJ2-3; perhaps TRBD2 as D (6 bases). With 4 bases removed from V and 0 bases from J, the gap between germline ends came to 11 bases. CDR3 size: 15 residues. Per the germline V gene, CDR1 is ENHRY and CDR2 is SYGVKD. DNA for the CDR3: TGTGCCATCAGTGGGGGGACTGGAAGCACAGATACGCAGTATTTT. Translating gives CAISGGTGSTDTQYF.

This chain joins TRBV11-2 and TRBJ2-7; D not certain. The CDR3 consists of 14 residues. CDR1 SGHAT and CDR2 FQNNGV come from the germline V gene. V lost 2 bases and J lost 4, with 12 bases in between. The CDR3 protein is CASSLSLLMYEQYF. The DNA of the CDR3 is TGTGCCAGCAGCTTAAGCCTTCTGATGTACGAGCAGTACTTC.

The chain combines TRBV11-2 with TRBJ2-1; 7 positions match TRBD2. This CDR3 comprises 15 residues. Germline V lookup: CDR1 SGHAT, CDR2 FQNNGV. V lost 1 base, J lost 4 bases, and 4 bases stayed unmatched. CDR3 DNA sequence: TGTGCCAGCAGCTTAGTGCCGGGAGGTTACAATGAGCAGTTCTTC. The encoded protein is CASSLVPGGYNEQFF.

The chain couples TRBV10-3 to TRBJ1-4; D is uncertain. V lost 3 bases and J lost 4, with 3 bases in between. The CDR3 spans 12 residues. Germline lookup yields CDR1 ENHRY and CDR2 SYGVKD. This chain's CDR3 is CAISDINEKLFF. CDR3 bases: TGTGCCATCAGTGATATTAATGAAAAACTGTTTTTT.

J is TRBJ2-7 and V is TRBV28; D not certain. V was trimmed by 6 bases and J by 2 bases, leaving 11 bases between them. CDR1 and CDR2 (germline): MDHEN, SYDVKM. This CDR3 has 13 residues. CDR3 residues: CASSPPTPYEQYF. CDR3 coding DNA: TGTGCCAGCAGCCCGCCAACTCCCTACGAGCAGTACTTC.

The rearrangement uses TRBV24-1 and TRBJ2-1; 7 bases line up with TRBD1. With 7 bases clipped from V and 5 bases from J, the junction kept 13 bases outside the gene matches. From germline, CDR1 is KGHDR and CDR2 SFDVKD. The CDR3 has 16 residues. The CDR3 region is CATSDYLGTANNEQFF. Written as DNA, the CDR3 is TGTGCCACCAGCGACTACCTCGGGACAGCCAACAATGAGCAGTTCTTC.

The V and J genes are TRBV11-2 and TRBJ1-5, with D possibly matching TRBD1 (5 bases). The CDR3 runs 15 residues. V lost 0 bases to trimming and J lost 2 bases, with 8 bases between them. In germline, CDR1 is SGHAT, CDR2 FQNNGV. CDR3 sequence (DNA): TGTGCCAGCAGCTTAGAGGGGCGCCGCAATCAGCCCCAGCATTTT. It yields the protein CASSLEGRRNQPQHF.

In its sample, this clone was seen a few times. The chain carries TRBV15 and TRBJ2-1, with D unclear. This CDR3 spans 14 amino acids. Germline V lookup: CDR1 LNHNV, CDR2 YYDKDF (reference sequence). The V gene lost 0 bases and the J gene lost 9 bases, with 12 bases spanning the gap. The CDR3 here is CATSRDSIFPEQFF. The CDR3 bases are TGTGCCACCAGCAGAGATTCTATCTTCCCTGAGCAGTTCTTC.

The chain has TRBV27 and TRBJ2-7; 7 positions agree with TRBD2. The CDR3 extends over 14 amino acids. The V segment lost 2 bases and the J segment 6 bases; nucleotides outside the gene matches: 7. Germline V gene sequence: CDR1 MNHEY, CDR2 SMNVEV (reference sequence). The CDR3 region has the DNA TGTGCCAGCAGTTTAGGGTGGGAGGGTGGCGAGCAGTACTTC. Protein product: CASSLGWEGGEQYF.

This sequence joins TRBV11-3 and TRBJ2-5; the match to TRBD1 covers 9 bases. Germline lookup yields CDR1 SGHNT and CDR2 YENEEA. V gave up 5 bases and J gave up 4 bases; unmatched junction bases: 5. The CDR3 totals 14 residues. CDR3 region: CASSQDRGSETQYF. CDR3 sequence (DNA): TGTGCCAGCAGCCAGGACAGGGGATCAGAGACCCAGTACTTC.

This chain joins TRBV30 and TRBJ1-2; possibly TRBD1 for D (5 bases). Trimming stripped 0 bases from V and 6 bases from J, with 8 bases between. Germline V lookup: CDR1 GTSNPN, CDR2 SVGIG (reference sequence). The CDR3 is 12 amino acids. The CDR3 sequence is CAWSVRRDGYTF. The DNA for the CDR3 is TGTGCCTGGAGTGTACGCAGGGATGGCTACACCTTC.

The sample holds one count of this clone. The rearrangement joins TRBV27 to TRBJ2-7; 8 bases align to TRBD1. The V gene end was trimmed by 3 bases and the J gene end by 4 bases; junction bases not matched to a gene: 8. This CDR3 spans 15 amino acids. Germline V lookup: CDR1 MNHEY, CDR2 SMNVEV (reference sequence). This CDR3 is CASSFSPGGAYEQYF. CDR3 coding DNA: TGTGCCAGCAGTTTTAGTCCAGGGGGCGCGTACGAGCAGTACTTC.

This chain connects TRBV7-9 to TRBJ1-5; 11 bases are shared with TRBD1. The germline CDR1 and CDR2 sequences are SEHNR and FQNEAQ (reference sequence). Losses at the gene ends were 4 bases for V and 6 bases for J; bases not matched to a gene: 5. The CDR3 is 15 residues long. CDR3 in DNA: TGTGCCAGCAGCTCCGGACAGGGGGCATCTCAGCCCCAGCATTTT. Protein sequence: CASSSGQGASQPQHF.

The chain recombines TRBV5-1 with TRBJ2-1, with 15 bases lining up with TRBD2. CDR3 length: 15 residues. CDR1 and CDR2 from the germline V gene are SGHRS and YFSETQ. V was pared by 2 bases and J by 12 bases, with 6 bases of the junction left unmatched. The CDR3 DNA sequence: TGCGCCAGCAGCTTAGGGACTAGCGGGGGGCCCCTGCAGTTCTTC. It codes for CASSLGTSGGPLQFF.